Following are 4 T cell receptor beta chains from one sample sequenced in a study of cytomegalovirus exposure and HLA in healthy donors. Vbeta (60) and Jbeta (13) primers were used in the PCR. Only in-frame clones appear in the TCRdb table, and some are missing; sequencing was by immunoSEQ multiplex PCR. The sample records over 200,000 clones, around 89% being singletons. The sequenced sample consisted of PBMCs. The receptors stem from a woman aged 18-29 years in good health and CMV-seronegative.

The chain is built from TRBV27 and TRBJ2-1; maybe TRBD2 (5 bases). This CDR3 spans 12 amino acids. Germline CDR1 MNHEY, CDR2 SMNVEV (reference sequence). V lost 5 bases and J lost 8, with 10 bases in between. The CDR3 DNA is TGTGCCAGCAGTCCGAGGGTCCATGAGCAGTTCTTC. It codes for CASSPRVHEQFF.

The J gene is TRBJ1-4, the V gene TRBV6-6; D call uncertain. Germline CDR1 MNHNY, CDR2 SVGAGI (reference sequence). The CDR3 is made up of 13 amino acids. V was shortened by 0 bases and J by 6 bases, with 5 bases between the two germline ends. CDR3 amino acids: CASSYSNYEKLFF. Here the CDR3 DNA reads TGTGCCAGCAGTTACTCGAACTATGAAAAACTGTTTTTT.

The V and J genes are TRBV4-1 and TRBJ2-3; 9 bases map to TRBD2. The CDR3 is made up of 16 amino acids. CDR1 and CDR2 from the germline V gene are MGHRA and YSYEKL. The V gene end was trimmed by 1 base and the J gene end by 7 bases; junction bases not matched to a gene: 9. This chain's CDR3 is CASSQGLAGLSNTQYF. CDR3 nucleotide sequence: TGCGCCAGCAGCCAAGGGCTAGCGGGACTCTCTAATACGCAGTATTTT.

The chain combines TRBV5-6 with TRBJ2-7; 8 bases are a match to TRBD2. CDR1 is SGHDT and CDR2 is YYEEEE in the germline V gene. The CDR3 extends over 16 amino acids. With V trimmed by 3 bases and J by 0 bases, 8 bases remained unmatched. The CDR3: CASSSLGTRDSYEQYF. In DNA form, the CDR3 reads TGTGCCAGCAGCTCCCTCGGGACTAGGGACTCCTACGAGCAGTACTTC.